This T cell receptor (beta chain) originates from a study of T-cell memory formation after mild COVID-19. Overall study context: Each donor largely had its own TCR clusters. Findings of the study overall: Shrinking CD4+ clones resided mostly in CM and EM, and CD8+ ones in EMRA. Prior to infection, memory already included some responding clones, suggesting cross-reactive memory joined.

The ends were cut back, 6 bases at V and 4 bases at J, with 12 bases in the middle. The CDR3 has 13 amino acids. The germline gives CDR1 MNHEY, CDR2 SMNVEV (reference sequence). For this clonotype: Its antigen is still unknown.

Employing constant-segment primers, 5'RACE generated TCR alpha and TCR beta cDNA libraries bearing sample barcodes and UMIs. TCRdb reprocessed the 5' RACE reads with MiXCR, giving one entry per CDR3 protein. The data hold some 320,000 distinct CDR3 sequences, with less than 20% observed a single time. The sequenced sample consisted of PBMCs or a T cell subset sorted from them (not recorded which). The J gene is TRBJ2-5, the V gene TRBV27; D uncertain. This TCR was sampled from a young man who had mild COVID-19 (a few samples of this study predate the infection). Cell type and time point are not known. The CDR3 nucleotides read TGTGCCAGCAGACAACGGCCCCGAGAGACCCAGTACTTC. It is translated as CASRQRPRETQYF.